This TCR beta chain was captured by sequencing in a study of identifying expanded T cells in peripheral blood. Study-wide points: Technical replicates showed 0.9 to 1.5 changed clones; two weeks roughly 18; four weeks 19.

About this clone: The target antigen is unknown.

Collection occurred without any documented infections or immune events in donors. CDR1 is LNHDA and CDR2 is SQIVND in the germline V gene (reference sequence). V dropped 4 bases and J dropped 2; count of bases not matched to a gene: 1. The CDR3 sequence is 14 residues long. Clones were read by immunoSEQ multiplex PCR, and TCRdb kept only the in-frame ones, dropping some. The table has 120,000 or so clones, roughly 82% seen once. V gene TRBV19 combines with J gene TRBJ1-5, with 8 bases identical to TRBD1. This clonotype was obtained from a person aged 18 to 75 in good health. The sequenced sample was blood. CDR3 in amino acids: CASSTTGGNQPQHF. As DNA, the CDR3 is TGTGCCAGTAGTACGACAGGGGGCAATCAGCCCCAGCATTTT.